These T cell receptor beta chains were read from a single sample in a study of T cells in Graves' hyperthyroidism and ophthalmopathy. MiXCR, applied by TCRdb to the multiplex PCR reads, yields one record per CDR3 protein. Here the sample spans 400,000 or so distinct CDR3 sequences, about 16% being singletons. Material: blood. The receptors originated from a woman aged 60-70 years with Graves' ophthalmopathy. CDR3s include the opening cysteine and the closing phenylalanine or tryptophan. The D gene is left open where the match is weak. Expanded clones are given a class, and other clones once, few, many or no size at all.

clone size: few
V gene: TRBV24-1
D gene: .
J gene: TRBJ1-1
CDR3 protein: CATSDSGPAFF
CDR3 DNA: TGTGCCACCAGTGATTCAGGACCGGCTTTCTTT

clone size: many
V gene: TRBV27
D gene: .
J gene: TRBJ2-7
CDR3 protein: CASSLYPTYEQYF
CDR3 DNA: TGTGCCAGCAGTTTGTACCCAACCTACGAGCAGTACTTC

clone size: many
V gene: TRBV6-6
D gene: .
J gene: TRBJ1-1
CDR3 protein: CASSYSPGRTEAFF
CDR3 DNA: TGTGCCAGCAGTTACTCGCCGGGTAGGACTGAAGCTTTCTTT

clone size: few
V gene: TRBV4-1
D gene: TRBD2
J gene: TRBJ2-1
CDR3 protein: CASSQDQREGYEQFF
CDR3 DNA: TGCGCCAGCAGCCAAGATCAACGGGAGGGTTATGAGCAGTTCTTC

clone size: many
V gene: TRBV14
D gene: TRBD1
J gene: TRBJ2-5
CDR3 protein: CASSQWTGVQETQYF
CDR3 DNA: TGTGCCAGCAGCCAGTGGACAGGGGTGCAAGAGACCCAGTACTTC

clone size: many
V gene: TRBV11-2
D gene: TRBD2
J gene: TRBJ2-7
CDR3 protein: CASRTTSGSPYEQYF
CDR3 DNA: TGTGCCAGCAGAACGACTAGCGGGTCCCCCTACGAGCAGTACTTC

clone size: few
V gene: TRBV4-1
D gene: .
J gene: TRBJ2-1
CDR3 protein: CASSQDRGWYEQFF
CDR3 DNA: TGCGCCAGCAGCCAAGATAGGGGGTGGTATGAGCAGTTCTTC

clone size: .
V gene: TRBV20-1
D gene: TRBD2
J gene: TRBJ2-7
CDR3 protein: CSSMVSGTSGYEQYF
CDR3 DNA: TGCAGTTCTATGGTCTCCGGGACTAGCGGCTACGAGCAGTACTTC

clone size: .
V gene: TRBV7-8
D gene: .
J gene: TRBJ1-6
CDR3 protein: CASSLESRGGGSDSPLHF
CDR3 DNA: TGTGCCAGCAGCTTAGAGTCTAGGGGCGGGGGCTCAGACTCACCCCTCCACTTT

clone size: many
V gene: TRBV2
D gene: .
J gene: TRBJ1-5
CDR3 protein: CASNKRGDQPQHF
CDR3 DNA: TGTGCCAGCAACAAGAGGGGGGATCAGCCCCAGCATTTT

clone size: .
V gene: TRBV4-1
D gene: .
J gene: TRBJ2-1
CDR3 protein: CASSQENSYNEQFF
CDR3 DNA: TGCGCCAGCAGCCAAGAAAACTCCTACAATGAGCAGTTCTTC

clone size: .
V gene: TRBV2
D gene: TRBD1
J gene: TRBJ1-6
CDR3 protein: CASTEGQVNSPLHF
CDR3 DNA: TGTGCCAGCACTGAAGGACAGGTGAATTCACCCCTCCACTTT

clone size: many
V gene: TRBV5-1
D gene: .
J gene: TRBJ1-2
CDR3 protein: CASSATEIYGYTF
CDR3 DNA: TGCGCCAGCAGCGCGACAGAAATCTATGGCTACACCTTC

clone size: many
V gene: TRBV24-1
D gene: .
J gene: TRBJ2-1
CDR3 protein: CATSDHLSGFYNEQFF
CDR3 DNA: TGTGCCACCAGTGATCACCTCTCTGGGTTCTACAATGAGCAGTTCTTC

clone size: .
V gene: TRBV20-1
D gene: .
J gene: TRBJ2-4
CDR3 protein: CSARPDGRRHIQYF
CDR3 DNA: TGCAGTGCTAGACCGGACGGACGGAGGCACATTCAGTACTTC

clone size: many
V gene: TRBV7-2
D gene: .
J gene: TRBJ2-5
CDR3 protein: CASSLTAGASETQYF
CDR3 DNA: TGTGCCAGCAGCTTAACCGCAGGGGCGTCGGAGACCCAGTACTTC

clone size: many
V gene: TRBV18
D gene: .
J gene: TRBJ1-2
CDR3 protein: CASSPVRFQGPYGYTF
CDR3 DNA: TGTGCCAGCTCACCGGTACGATTCCAGGGTCCCTATGGCTACACCTTC

clone size: .
V gene: TRBV9
D gene: TRBD1
J gene: TRBJ2-5
CDR3 protein: CASSIGTAETQYF
CDR3 DNA: TGTGCCAGCAGCATTGGGACAGCCGAGACCCAGTACTTC

clone size: many
V gene: TRBV20-1
D gene: TRBD1
J gene: TRBJ2-1
CDR3 protein: CSADRVNEQFF
CDR3 DNA: TGCAGTGCTGACAGGGTCAATGAGCAGTTCTTC

clone size: many
V gene: TRBV7-3
D gene: TRBD2
J gene: TRBJ2-7
CDR3 protein: CASSLSGRGLAGGTYEQYF
CDR3 DNA: TGTGCCAGCAGCTTATCGGGGAGGGGACTAGCGGGAGGTACCTACGAGCAGTACTTC

clone size: many
V gene: TRBV28
D gene: .
J gene: TRBJ1-1
CDR3 protein: CAGSTGVLSTEAFF
CDR3 DNA: TGTGCCGGGAGTACCGGGGTCCTTAGCACTGAAGCTTTCTTT

clone size: .
V gene: TRBV4-2
D gene: .
J gene: TRBJ2-7
CDR3 protein: CASSQDRQGGYEQYF
CDR3 DNA: TGTGCCAGCAGCCAAGATCGGCAGGGTGGCTACGAGCAGTACTTC

clone size: many
V gene: TRBV30
D gene: TRBD2
J gene: TRBJ2-7
CDR3 protein: CAWSGLAVSYEQYF
CDR3 DNA: TGTGCCTGGAGTGGGCTAGCGGTCTCCTACGAGCAGTACTTC

clone size: many
V gene: TRBV2
D gene: .
J gene: TRBJ2-7
CDR3 protein: CASAGALTYEQYF
CDR3 DNA: TGTGCCAGCGCGGGGGCTCTTACCTACGAGCAGTACTTC

clone size: many
V gene: TRBV28
D gene: TRBD2
J gene: TRBJ2-2
CDR3 protein: CASSEPGTSSNTGELFF
CDR3 DNA: TGTGCCAGCAGCGAACCTGGGACTAGCTCGAACACCGGGGAGCTGTTTTTT

clone size: few
V gene: TRBV19
D gene: .
J gene: TRBJ1-4
CDR3 protein: CASSVDATNEKLFF
CDR3 DNA: TGTGCCAGTAGCGTTGATGCAACTAATGAAAAACTGTTTTTT

clone size: .
V gene: TRBV2
D gene: TRBD1
J gene: TRBJ1-4
CDR3 protein: CAARGGRATNEKLFF
CDR3 DNA: TGTGCCGCCAGGGGGGGGCGGGCAACTAATGAAAAACTGTTTTTT

clone size: many
V gene: TRBV6-2/TRBV6-3
D gene: TRBD1
J gene: TRBJ2-5
CDR3 protein: CASSSPNRGRETQYF
CDR3 DNA: TGTGCCAGCAGTTCCCCCAACAGGGGTAGAGAGACCCAGTACTTC

clone size: many
V gene: TRBV10-3
D gene: .
J gene: TRBJ2-7
CDR3 protein: CAISPLDYEQYF
CDR3 DNA: TGTGCCATCAGCCCACTTGACTACGAGCAGTACTTC

clone size: few
V gene: TRBV6-8
D gene: TRBD1
J gene: TRBJ2-5
CDR3 protein: CASSYLTGFRETQYF
CDR3 DNA: TGTGCCAGCAGTTACCTGACAGGGTTTCGGGAGACCCAGTACTTC

clone size: many
V gene: TRBV20-1
D gene: TRBD1
J gene: TRBJ2-7
CDR3 protein: CSAKRDSTYEQYF
CDR3 DNA: TGCAGTGCCAAGAGGGACAGTACCTACGAGCAGTACTTC

clone size: many
V gene: TRBV12-3/TRBV12-4
D gene: .
J gene: TRBJ2-7
CDR3 protein: CASSLAQRRYEQYF
CDR3 DNA: TGTGCCAGCAGTTTAGCGCAACGGCGCTACGAGCAGTACTTC

clone size: .
V gene: TRBV5-1
D gene: .
J gene: TRBJ2-7
CDR3 protein: CASSLQRGNEQYF
CDR3 DNA: TGCGCCAGCAGCCTCCAGCGCGGGAACGAGCAGTACTTC